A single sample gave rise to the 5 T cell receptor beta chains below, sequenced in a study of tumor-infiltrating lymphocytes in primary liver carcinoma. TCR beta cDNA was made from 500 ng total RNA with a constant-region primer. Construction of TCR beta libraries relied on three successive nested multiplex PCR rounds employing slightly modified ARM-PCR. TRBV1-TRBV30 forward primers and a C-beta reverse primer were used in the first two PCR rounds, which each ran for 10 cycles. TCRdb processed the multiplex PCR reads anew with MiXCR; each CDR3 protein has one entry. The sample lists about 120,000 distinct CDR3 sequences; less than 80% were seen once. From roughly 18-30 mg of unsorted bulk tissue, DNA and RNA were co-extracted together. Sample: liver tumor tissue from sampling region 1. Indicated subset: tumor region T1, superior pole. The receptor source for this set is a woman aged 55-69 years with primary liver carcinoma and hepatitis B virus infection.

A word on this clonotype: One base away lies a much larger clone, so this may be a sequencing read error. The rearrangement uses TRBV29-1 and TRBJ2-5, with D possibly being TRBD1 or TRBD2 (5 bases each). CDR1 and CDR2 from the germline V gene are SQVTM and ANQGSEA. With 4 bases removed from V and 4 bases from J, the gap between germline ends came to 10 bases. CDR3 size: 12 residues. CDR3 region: CSVGDSGETQYF. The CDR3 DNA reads TGCAGCGTTGGTGACAGCGGAGAGACCCAGTACTTC.

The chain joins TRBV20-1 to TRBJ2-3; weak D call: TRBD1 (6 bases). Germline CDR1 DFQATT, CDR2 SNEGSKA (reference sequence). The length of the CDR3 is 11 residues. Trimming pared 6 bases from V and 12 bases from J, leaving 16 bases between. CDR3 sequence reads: CSAPTQGNQYF. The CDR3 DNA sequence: TGCAGTGCGCCCACCCAGGGGAATCAGTATTTT.

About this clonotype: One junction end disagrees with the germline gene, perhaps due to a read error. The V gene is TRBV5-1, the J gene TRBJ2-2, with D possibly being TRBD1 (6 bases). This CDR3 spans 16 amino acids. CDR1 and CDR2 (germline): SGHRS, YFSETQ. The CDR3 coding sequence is TGCGCCTGCAGACCCCCGGGACAACTGAGCACCGGGGAACTGTTTTTT. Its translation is CACRPPGQLSTGELFF. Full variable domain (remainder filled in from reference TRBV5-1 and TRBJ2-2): KAGVTQTPRYLIKTRGQQVTLSCSPISGHRSVSWYQQTPGQGLQFLFEYFSETQRNKGNFPGRFSGRQFSNSRSEMNVSTLELGDSALYLCACRPPGQLSTGELFFGEGSRLTVL.

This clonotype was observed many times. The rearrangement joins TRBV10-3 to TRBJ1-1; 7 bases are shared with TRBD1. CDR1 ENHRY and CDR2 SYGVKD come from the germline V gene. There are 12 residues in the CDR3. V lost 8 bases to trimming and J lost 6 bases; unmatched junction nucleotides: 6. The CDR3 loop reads CAIQDRVAEAFF. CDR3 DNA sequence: TGTGCCATCCAAGACAGGGTGGCTGAAGCTTTCTTT.

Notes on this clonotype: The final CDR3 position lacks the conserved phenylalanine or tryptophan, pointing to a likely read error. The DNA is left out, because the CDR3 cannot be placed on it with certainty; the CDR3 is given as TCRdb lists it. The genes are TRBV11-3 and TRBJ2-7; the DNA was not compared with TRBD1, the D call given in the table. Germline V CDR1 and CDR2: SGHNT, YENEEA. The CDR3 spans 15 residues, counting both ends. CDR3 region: CASSPGTGGNYEQYL.